This TCR beta chain was recorded in a study of T cell responses to AZD1222 COVID-19 vaccine (dated by TCRdb to the early 2020s). At the level of the whole study: A total of over 230 trial participants underwent TCR sequencing, of whom 207 received two doses of AZD1222 and some 26 received two doses of the MenACWY control vaccine. Trial participants were enrolled by age into subgroups of 18-55, 56-69 and 70-plus years, and around 150, 28 and 57 TCR-sequenced participants, respectively, were included in these subgroups.

This clone was counted a single time. The antigen it recognizes is unknown. Base qualities are not at hand, and no much larger clone is one base apart. General conclusions and limits of the study: The whole spike protein was spanned by vaccine-associated CD4 TCRs, and dominant responses were seen in regions 160-218 and 743-854. Conclusions about previously exposed vaccinees were limited because only a handful of AZD1222 recipients were SARS-CoV-2 seropositive at baseline. No day 14 peak-response samples were available, so repertoires were characterized only after the peak T cell response. Epitopes outside the regions mutated in the B.1.351 and B.1.1.7 variants were reportedly recognized by nearly half of the unique spike-specific TCRs. The 56-69-year group was small, and its depth increase did not reach significance, likely because of low power. Participants were mostly white British and included more females than males, and it was suggested by the authors that clonal diversity may have been underestimated. After two AZD1222 doses, spike-specific TCR breadth and depth were significantly higher than at day 0 and than in MenACWY recipients.

The intended sense of this specimen's time point label: baseline before first vaccination. The treatment or condition label on this specimen signifies: meningococcal conjugate vaccine given as trial control. Vaccinee samples came from UK trials COV001 and COV002, including a single-blind randomized controlled phase 2/3 trial of AZD1222 (ChAdOx1 nCoV-19) in healthy adults. Trial participant PBMC samples were collected at day 0 and day 28 after the second dose for TCRbeta chain sequencing. V was cut back by 6 bases and J by 3 bases, leaving a gap of 11 bases between them. From cysteine to phenylalanine, the CDR3 is 13 amino acids long. Only the CDR3 DNA is retained, 39 bases long and in frame from the first base. The CDR3 regions of human TCRbeta chains were analyzed by immunosequencing. Per the source publication's procedure: TCRs in the repertoires were compared against a reference library of SARS-CoV-2-specific TCRs that had been generated with the MIRA antigen-specificity platform. Breadth was defined as the fraction of unique TCRs that were SARS-CoV-2-associated, and depth was defined as the fraction of total T cells that were SARS-CoV-2-associated. Each spike-specific TCR was assigned to its reactive spike region and to a CD4 or CD8 class using the MIRA data. Log10-transformed breadth and depth values were compared by one-way ANOVA with Sidak's multiple comparisons tests. What TCRdb holds here is the immuneACCESS table cut down to in-frame rearrangements. Part of the clones is not present; checked against another copy, under half of the missing clones reflect an unresolved V gene, and the others are unexplained. V, J and clone size are those of that table, while D and trimming were read from the DNA. This sample has just under 90,000 clones in its table, and about 86% of those were observed once. The ten largest clones take up under 13% of the sample.

This clonotype was sampled from an adult in good health. The chain was built from TRBV12-3 or TRBV12-4 and TRBJ1-2, with TRBD1 perhaps the D gene, on 5 matching bases. The source was peripheral blood, collected on day 0 of MenACWY control vaccination. The DNA sequence follows: TGTGCCAGCAGCAGGGACTGGGACTATGGCTACACCTTC. Its amino acids are CASSRDWDYGYTF.